This record covers a single T cell receptor (beta chain). The data originate from a study of blood T cell repertoires in COVID-19. J gave up 4 bases and V 7 bases, and 8 bases lay outside the gene matches. CDR1 and CDR2 from the germline V gene are ENHRY and SYGVKD. The length of the CDR3 is 15 residues. TCRdb's table, derived via immunoSEQ multiplex PCR, lists solely in-frame clones and lacks some. Of approximately 260,000 clones listed, about 90% were seen once; the top ten hold about 6.3%. The V gene is TRBV10-3, the J gene TRBJ2-1; 9 bases are a match to TRBD2. The specimen was PBMCs or T cells enriched from blood (not recorded which). This TCR came from a woman aged 25 to 39 with acute COVID-19. This CDR3 reads CAITQGLAKYNEQFF. CDR3 coding DNA: TGTGCCATCACACAAGGACTAGCGAAGTACAATGAGCAGTTCTTC.